This record concerns one T cell receptor beta chain sequence. Its target is not known. Some clones are missing from TCRdb's copy, which holds only in-frame ones; the method was immunoSEQ multiplex PCR. Seen here are about 60,000 clones, 84% observed once, and the top ten hold about 9%. These data are taken from a study of a mutant IDH1 vaccine in newly diagnosed glioma. V dropped 3 bases and J dropped 0; count of bases not matched to a gene: 5. The CDR3 loop spans 15 amino acids. Germline loops: CDR1 SGDLS, CDR2 YYNGEE. Regarding time point: week 11, during vaccination. Doses of 300 ug of mutant IDH1 20-mer peptide were given with topical imiquimod.

The clonotype originates from a woman in her forties or fifties with glioma. The V and J genes are TRBV9 and TRBJ2-7, with 8 bases that match TRBD1. This material consisted of PBMCs, taken from a glioma patient whose treatment included an IDH1 peptide vaccine. CDR3 nucleotide sequence: TGTGCCAGCAGCGATTCACAGGGGGACTCCTACGAGCAGTACTTC. Translation gives CASSDSQGDSYEQYF.